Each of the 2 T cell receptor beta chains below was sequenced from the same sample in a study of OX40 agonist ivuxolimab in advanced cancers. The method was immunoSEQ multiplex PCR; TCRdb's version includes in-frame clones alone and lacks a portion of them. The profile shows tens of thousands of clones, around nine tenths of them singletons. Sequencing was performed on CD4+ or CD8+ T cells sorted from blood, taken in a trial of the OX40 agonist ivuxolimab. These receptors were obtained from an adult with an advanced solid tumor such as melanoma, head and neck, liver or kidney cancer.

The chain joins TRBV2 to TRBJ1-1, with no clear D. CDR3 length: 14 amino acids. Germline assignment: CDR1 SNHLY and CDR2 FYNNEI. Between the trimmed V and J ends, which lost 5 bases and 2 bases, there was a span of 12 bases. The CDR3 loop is CASSPQAANTEAFF. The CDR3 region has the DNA TGTGCCAGCAGTCCGCAGGCAGCCAACACTGAAGCTTTCTTT.

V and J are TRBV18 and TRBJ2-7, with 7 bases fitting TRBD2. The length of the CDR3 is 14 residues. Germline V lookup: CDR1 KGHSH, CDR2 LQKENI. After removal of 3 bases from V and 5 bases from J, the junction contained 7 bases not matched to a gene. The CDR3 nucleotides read TGTGCCAGCTCACCCTTGGGGGGGGTCCACGAGCAGTACTTC. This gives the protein CASSPLGGVHEQYF.